A single sample gave rise to the 28 T cell receptor beta chains below, sequenced in a study of T cell responses to AZD1222 COVID-19 vaccine. Method: immunoSEQ multiplex PCR; TCRdb's copy keeps in-frame clones and lacks some. This sample has 94,000 or so clones, with under 90% found just once. This sample comprised peripheral blood, obtained on day 0 of AZD1222 vaccination. Receptor source: an adult in good health.

This clone showed up just once. CDR3 DNA sequence: TGTGCCAGCAGCCCCCTCCCCCAAGCGGGCAGAATGGAGCAGTACTTC. Translated, it gives CASSPLPQAGRMEQYF. V and J are TRBV7-8 and TRBJ2-7; maybe TRBD2 (6 bases). This CDR3 has 16 residues. Trimming left V 5 bases short and J 7 bases short, with 24 bases between. Germline CDR1 is SGHVS and CDR2 is FQNEAQ.

The chain employs TRBV5-1 and TRBJ2-3, with D perhaps matching TRBD2 (5 bases). CDR1 and CDR2 (germline): SGHRS, YFSETQ. CDR3 size: 16 residues. The V end lost 1 base, the J end lost 3 bases, and 15 bases lay between the germline ends. This CDR3 reads CASSLTVREQTDTQYF. CDR3 nucleotide sequence: TGCGCCAGCAGCTTGACGGTGAGGGAGCAGACAGATACGCAGTATTTT.

The gene calls are TRBV7-6 and TRBJ1-3; D gene ambiguous. The CDR3 spans 15 residues. Trimming removed 1 base from V and 3 bases from J, with 10 bases in between. Germline lookup yields CDR1 SGHVS and CDR2 FNYEAQ. The CDR3 nucleotides are TGTGCCAGCAGCTTAGGAGGAGAGGGTGGAAACACCATATATTTT. This codes for CASSLGGEGGNTIYF.

J is TRBJ2-5 and V is TRBV6-5; D is possibly TRBD1 or TRBD2 (5 bases each). The CDR3 has 12 residues. Trimming left V 6 bases short and J 5 bases short, with 10 bases between. CDR1 is MNHEY and CDR2 is SVGAGI in the germline V gene. The CDR3 DNA follows: TGTGCCAGCAGGGGGGTACAGGAGACCCAGTACTTC. Its translation is CASRGVQETQYF.

The chain is built from TRBV28 and TRBJ1-5, with TRBD1 matching 8 bases. After removal of 4 bases from V and 3 bases from J, the junction contained 5 bases not matched to a gene. CDR1 and CDR2 (germline): MDHEN, SYDVKM. CDR3 length equals 15 residues. CDR3: CASSSRQGINQPQHF. The CDR3 DNA reads TGTGCCAGCAGTTCTCGACAGGGGATCAATCAGCCCCAGCATTTT.

V gene TRBV28 combines with J gene TRBJ1-1, with D uncertain. The germline V and J ends were trimmed by 5 bases and 0 bases, with 13 bases remaining between them. From germline, CDR1 is MDHEN and CDR2 SYDVKM. The CDR3 has 15 residues. The CDR3 loop reads CASSRGLPVNTEAFF. The CDR3 coding sequence is TGTGCCAGCAGTCGTGGTCTACCCGTGAACACTGAAGCTTTCTTT.

The chain recombines TRBV19 with TRBJ2-1; 13 nucleotides line up with TRBD2. V was clipped by 0 bases and J by 3 bases; unmatched bases: 5. The CDR3 runs 18 residues. Germline values: CDR1 LNHDA, CDR2 SQIVND (reference sequence). The CDR3 loop reads CASSIDWTSGSSYNEQFF. The CDR3, as DNA: TGTGCCAGTAGTATAGACTGGACTAGCGGGAGTAGCTACAATGAGCAGTTCTTC.

The chain links TRBV19 to TRBJ1-5; D gene unclear. The germline CDR1 and CDR2 sequences are LNHDA and SQIVND (reference sequence). V lost 5 bases and J 4 bases, leaving 9 bases between the germline ends. This CDR3 is 13 amino acids long. The CDR3 reads CASSLQPNQPQHF. DNA of the CDR3: TGTGCCAGTAGTTTACAGCCAAATCAGCCCCAGCATTTT. The full variable domain, with the rest looked up from reference TRBV19 and TRBJ1-5, is DGGITQSPKYLFRKEGQNVTLSCEQNLNHDAMYWYRQDPGQGLRLIYYSQIVNDFQKGDIAEGYSVSREKKESFPLTVTSAQKNPTAFYLCASSLQPNQPQHFGDGTRLSIL.

CDR3 region: CASSVSSGTTNEQFF. CDR3 in DNA: TGTGCCAGCAGCGTGTCTAGCGGGACAACCAATGAGCAGTTCTTC. J is TRBJ2-1 and V is TRBV9; 9 bases line up with TRBD2. The CDR3 sequence is 15 residues long. J lost 6 bases, V lost 2 bases, and 6 bases had no gene match. Germline V gene data show CDR1 as SGDLS and CDR2 as YYNGEE.

The chain links TRBV11-3 to TRBJ2-1; a weak D match, TRBD2 (5 bases). V gave up 0 bases and J gave up 3 bases, with 15 bases separating them. From germline, CDR1 is SGHNT and CDR2 YENEEA. This CDR3 region has 17 residues. The CDR3 DNA reads as TGTGCCAGCAGCTTAGATCTAAGAGGAGGATTCTACAATGAGCAGTTCTTC. It is translated as CASSLDLRGGFYNEQFF.

There are a few counts of this clone. As DNA, the CDR3 is TGTGCCAGCACCCCCCGGGCCCGGGAGCTTAGCTACGAGCAGTACTTC. Protein: CASTPRARELSYEQYF. The chain is built from TRBV7-2 and TRBJ2-7, with D perhaps matching TRBD2 (6 bases). Germline V gene lookup returns CDR1 SGHTA and CDR2 FQGNSA. The CDR3 contains 16 residues. The ends were cut back, 7 bases at V and 3 bases at J, with 22 bases in the middle.

The chain has TRBV4-3 and TRBJ2-7; 12 positions match TRBD2. The CDR3 extends over 18 amino acids. The J segment lost 3 bases and the V segment lost 0 bases, leaving 9 bases of the junction unmatched. Germline assignment: CDR1 LGHNA and CDR2 YSLEER. The CDR3 spells CASSQEETSGSGGYEQYF. The CDR3 region has the DNA TGCGCCAGCAGCCAAGAGGAGACTAGCGGGAGCGGAGGCTACGAGCAGTACTTC.

This clone has just one count. V usage is TRBV7-2 and J usage is TRBJ1-5, with a possible D match to TRBD1 (5 bases). Trimming took 1 base from V and 3 from J, leaving 10 bases between them. The V gene's germline CDR1 is SGHTA and CDR2 FQGNSA. This CDR3 region has 15 residues. The CDR3 region has the DNA TGTGCCAGCAGCTTAGAGGGGATCTCCAATCAGCCCCAGCATTTT. This gives the protein CASSLEGISNQPQHF.

The chain uses TRBV28 and TRBJ1-4; D unclear. Germline V lookup: CDR1 MDHEN, CDR2 SYDVKM. The CDR3 has 15 residues. V was pared by 5 bases and J by 0 bases, with 10 bases between. The CDR3 nucleotides read TGTGCCAGCAGTCCCCGACATTCAACTAATGAAAAACTGTTTTTT. Its translation: CASSPRHSTNEKLFF.

The V and J genes are TRBV5-1 and TRBJ2-5, with 7 bases matching TRBD1. V lost 4 bases, J lost 4 bases, and 4 bases stayed unmatched. The length of the CDR3 is 13 residues. CDR1 is SGHRS, CDR2 YFSETQ, per germline. In DNA form, the CDR3 reads TGCGCCAGCAGCCGGGACAGAATAGAGACCCAGTACTTC. Protein sequence: CASSRDRIETQYF.

The genes are TRBV7-2 and TRBJ2-1; D is unresolved. The germline V and J ends were trimmed by 3 bases and 8 bases, with 11 bases remaining between them. The CDR3 loop spans 13 amino acids. The germline V gene encodes CDR1 SGHTA and CDR2 FQGNSA. Here the CDR3 DNA reads TGTGCCAGCAGCTTCCCGGTTGCCGATGAGCAGTTCTTC. Translating it yields CASSFPVADEQFF.

The chain recombines TRBV10-3 with TRBJ1-2, with 7 bases fitting TRBD1. The V gene's germline CDR1 is ENHRY and CDR2 SYGVKD. With V trimmed by 6 bases and J by 4 bases, 8 bases remained unmatched. The CDR3 runs 14 residues. CDR3 DNA: TGTGCCATCAGGGTTGGACAGGATGCCTATGGCTACACCTTC. Translation gives CAIRVGQDAYGYTF.

The CDR3, as DNA: TGTGCCAGTAGTATAGACCGGGCGGGAGGGCTAAACATTCAGTACTTC. It codes for CASSIDRAGGLNIQYF. V and J are TRBV19 and TRBJ2-4, with TRBD2 matching over 9 bases. Germline CDR1 and CDR2: LNHDA and SQIVND (reference sequence). The CDR3 is 16 amino acids. J gave up 6 bases and V 0 bases, and 6 bases lay outside the gene matches. The whole variable domain, remainder taken from reference TRBV19 and TRBJ2-4, is DGGITQSPKYLFRKEGQNVTLSCEQNLNHDAMYWYRQDPGQGLRLIYYSQIVNDFQKGDIAEGYSVSREKKESFPLTVTSAQKNPTAFYLCASSIDRAGGLNIQYFGAGTRLSVL.

In the case of this clone: Other DNA sequences within the sample encode an identical CDR3. The chain recombines TRBV5-1 with TRBJ1-4, with 11 bases aligning to TRBD1. Germline lookup yields CDR1 SGHRS and CDR2 YFSETQ. CDR3 length: 15 amino acids. With 0 bases clipped from V and 8 bases from J, the junction kept 3 bases outside the gene matches. This CDR3 reads CASSLVGQGDEKLFF. As DNA, the CDR3 is TGCGCCAGCAGCTTGGTGGGACAGGGGGACGAAAAACTGTTTTTT.

V is TRBV28 and J is TRBJ2-5; 12 bases line up with TRBD1. The V segment lost 3 bases and the J segment 5 bases; nucleotides outside the gene matches: 4. CDR3 length: 15 residues. CDR1 is MDHEN, CDR2 SYDVKM, per germline. The CDR3: CASSFGTGGRETQYF. In DNA form, the CDR3 reads TGTGCCAGCAGTTTTGGGACAGGGGGCAGGGAGACCCAGTACTTC.

This rearrangement joins TRBV24-1 to TRBJ2-3; either TRBD1 or TRBD2 may fit D (5 bases each). The CDR3 covers 13 residues. Trimming removed 6 bases from V and 3 bases from J, with 9 bases in between. The germline V gene has CDR1 KGHDR and CDR2 SFDVKD. The CDR3 spells CATSTGPTDTQYF. The DNA of the CDR3 is TGTGCCACCAGTACGGGGCCGACAGATACGCAGTATTTT.

This chain joins TRBV5-1 and TRBJ2-3; D unresolved. The V gene lost 2 bases and the J gene lost 1 base, with 8 bases spanning the gap. Germline lookup yields CDR1 SGHRS and CDR2 YFSETQ. The CDR3 totals 14 residues. CDR3 nucleotide sequence: TGCGCCAGCAGCTTTTGGCAGGGCACAGATACGCAGTATTTT. Translating gives CASSFWQGTDTQYF.

This chain links TRBV5-8 with TRBJ1-5; D is possibly TRBD1 (5 bases). The CDR3 is 15 amino acids. Trimming shortened V by 0 bases and J by 12 bases, and 19 bases separated the two germline ends. Germline V gene data show CDR1 as SGHTS and CDR2 as YDEGEE. DNA of the CDR3: TGTGCCAGCAGCTTGGGTAGGAGGGGCACCCTCCGCCAGCATTTT. Residues: CASSLGRRGTLRQHF.

The chain has TRBV28 and TRBJ2-7, with 7 bases identical to TRBD2. In germline, CDR1 is MDHEN, CDR2 SYDVKM. The V and J ends lost 10 bases and 4 bases, in that order; junction bases with no gene match: 19. The CDR3 length is 16 residues. This CDR3 is CATTPPQRGIRYEQYF. The CDR3, as DNA: TGTGCCACCACCCCCCCCCAGCGGGGTATAAGGTACGAGCAGTACTTC. Using reference TRBV28 and TRBJ2-7 for the parts outside the CDR3, the full variable domain is DVKVTQSSRYLVKRTGEKVFLECVQDMDHENMFWYRQDPGLGLRLIYFSYDVKMKEKGDIPEGYSVSREKKERFSLILESASTNQTSMYLCATTPPQRGIRYEQYFGPGTRLTVT.

This clone was counted once. The chain employs TRBV5-4 and TRBJ2-4; the D gene is possibly TRBD1 (6 bases). Germline CDR1 is SGHNT and CDR2 is YYREEE (reference sequence). Trimming cost V 3 bases and J 0 bases, with 16 bases left between them. CDR3 size: 17 residues. CDR3 sequence (DNA): TGTGCCAGCAGCTCGGGACACCGGAGTAAAGCCAAAAACATTCAGTACTTC. This translates into CASSSGHRSKAKNIQYF.

This chain links TRBV21-1 with TRBJ2-7; TRBD1 is taken as the D call from the table, unchecked against the DNA. TRBV21-1 is labeled a pseudogene. This CDR3 comprises 15 residues. CDR3 loop: CASSSDRDRGYEQYF. CDR3 nucleotides: TGTGCCAGCAGCTCAGACCGGGACAGAGGCTACGAGCAGTACTTC.

J is TRBJ2-1 and V is TRBV6-5; 8 bases are a match to TRBD2. From germline, CDR1 is MNHEY and CDR2 SVGAGI. The CDR3 length is 14 residues. Trimming removed 6 bases from V and 9 bases from J; junction bases left unmatched: 10. The CDR3, as DNA: TGTGCCAGCAGCTCACTAGCGGCTTCGATTGAGCAGTTCTTC. Residues: CASSSLAASIEQFF.

The genes are TRBV19 and TRBJ2-3; 13 positions agree with TRBD2. The CDR3 consists of 16 residues. The V gene's germline CDR1 is LNHDA and CDR2 SQIVND (reference sequence). With 3 bases clipped from V and 3 bases from J, the junction kept 3 bases outside the gene matches. CDR3 coding DNA: TGTGCCAGTAGTATTATACTAGCGGGAGGGACAGATACGCAGTATTTT. Amino acids: CASSIILAGGTDTQYF.